The 2 T cell receptor beta chains below come from one sample, sequenced in a study of CD8+ T cells in alopecia areata. Treatment meaning: oral pan-JAK inhibitor, 5-10 mg twice daily. RNA was isolated and reverse transcribed to cDNA, the sequencing template. Using immunoSEQ multiplex PCR, the repertoire was profiled, and TCRdb retains in-frame clones only, with some absent. Of about 220,000 clones listed, about 58% were seen once; the top ten hold about 1.6%. Sequenced here: CD4+ T cells sorted from blood, sampled at week 4, from a patient treated with tofacitinib. All receptors come from a human donor with alopecia areata.

The chain carries TRBV30 and TRBJ1-2; the D gene is possibly TRBD1 (5 bases). V shed 4 bases and J shed 2 bases, with 26 bases lying between them. CDR3 length equals 18 residues. CDR1 and CDR2 from the germline V gene are GTSNPN and SVGIG (reference sequence). The CDR3 spells CAWTPGTGNIPQNYGYTF. The CDR3 DNA follows: TGTGCCTGGACCCCCGGGACGGGGAACATCCCTCAAAACTATGGCTACACCTTC.

The chain has TRBV27 and TRBJ2-7; 10 nucleotides line up with TRBD1. Germline CDR1 and CDR2: MNHEY and SMNVEV (reference sequence). J gave up 3 bases and V 4 bases, and 0 bases lay outside the gene matches. The CDR3 totals 13 residues. This chain's CDR3 is CASSWDRGYEQYF. CDR3 nucleotide sequence: TGTGCCAGCAGTTGGGACAGGGGCTACGAGCAGTACTTC.